The TCR beta chain described here comes from a study of cytomegalovirus exposure and HLA in healthy donors. The PCR made use of 60 Vbeta and 13 Jbeta primers. Method: immunoSEQ multiplex PCR; TCRdb's copy keeps in-frame clones and lacks some. The repertoire holds around 110,000 clones, with around 64% as singletons. The CDR3 runs to 14 residues. CDR1 is LGHNT, CDR2 FRNRAP, per germline. Germline trimming cut 4 bases from V and 4 bases from J; bases unmatched to any gene: 3. Sequenced material: PBMCs. The source is a woman between 25 and 40 years old in good health and CMV-seronegative. The chain combines TRBV12-5 with TRBJ2-7, with 11 bases aligning to TRBD1. This chain's CDR3 is CASGSGQGVYEQYF. CDR3 DNA sequence: TGTGCTAGTGGTTCGGGACAGGGGGTATACGAGCAGTACTTC.